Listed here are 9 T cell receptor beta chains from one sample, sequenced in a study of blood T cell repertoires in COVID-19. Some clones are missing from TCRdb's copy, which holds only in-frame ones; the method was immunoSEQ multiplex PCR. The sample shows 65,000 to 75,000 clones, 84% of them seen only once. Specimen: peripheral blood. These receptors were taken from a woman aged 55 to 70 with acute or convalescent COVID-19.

The CDR3 nucleotides are TGTGCCAGCGAGACTAGCGGGGGAGAGTTCTTC. Its protein is CASETSGGEFF. This chain uses TRBV6-5 with TRBJ2-1; 12 bases are shared with TRBD2. V shed 8 bases and J 14 bases; nucleotides not matched to a gene: 4. Germline loops: CDR1 MNHEY, CDR2 SVGAGI. The CDR3 totals 11 residues.

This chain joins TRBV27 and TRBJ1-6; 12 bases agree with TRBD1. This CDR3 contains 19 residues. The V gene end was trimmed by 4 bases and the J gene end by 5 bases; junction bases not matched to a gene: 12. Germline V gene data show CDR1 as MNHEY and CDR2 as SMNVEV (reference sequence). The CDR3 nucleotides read TGTGCCAGCAGTTCGGGACAGGGGGCGCGGAGAGGGCATAATTCACCCCTCCACTTT. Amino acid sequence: CASSSGQGARRGHNSPLHF.

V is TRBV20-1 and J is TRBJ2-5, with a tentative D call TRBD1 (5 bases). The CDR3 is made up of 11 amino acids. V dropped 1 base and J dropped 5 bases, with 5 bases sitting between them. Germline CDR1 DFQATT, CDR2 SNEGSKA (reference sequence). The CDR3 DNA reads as TGCAGTGCTAGAGGACAGGAGACCCAGTACTTC. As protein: CSARGQETQYF.

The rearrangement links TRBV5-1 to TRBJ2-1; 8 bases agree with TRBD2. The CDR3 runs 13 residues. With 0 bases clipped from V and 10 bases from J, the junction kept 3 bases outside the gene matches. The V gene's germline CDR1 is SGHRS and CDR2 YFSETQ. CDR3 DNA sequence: TGCGCCAGCAGCTTGGCATTAGCGGGGGAGCAGTTCTTC. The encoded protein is CASSLALAGEQFF.

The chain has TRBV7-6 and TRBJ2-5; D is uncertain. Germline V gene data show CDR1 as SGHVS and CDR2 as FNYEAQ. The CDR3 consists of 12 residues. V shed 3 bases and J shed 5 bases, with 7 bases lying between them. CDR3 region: CASSFGRETQYF. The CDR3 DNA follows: TGTGCCAGCAGCTTCGGCAGGGAGACCCAGTACTTC.

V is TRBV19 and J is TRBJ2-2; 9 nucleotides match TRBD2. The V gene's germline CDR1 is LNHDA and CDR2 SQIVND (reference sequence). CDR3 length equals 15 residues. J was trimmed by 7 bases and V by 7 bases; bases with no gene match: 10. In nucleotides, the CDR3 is TGTGCCAGTATCCCAGCGGGGGGCCGTGACGGGGAGCTGTTTTTT. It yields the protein CASIPAGGRDGELFF.

The CDR3 coding sequence is TGTGCCACCTCGTTGGTCCCGAGCTCCTACAATGAGCAGTTCTTC. Its translation is CATSLVPSSYNEQFF. The V gene is TRBV19, the J gene TRBJ2-1; D unclear. Germline CDR1 and CDR2: LNHDA and SQIVND (reference sequence). Trimming left V 10 bases short and J 0 bases short, with 16 bases between. The CDR3 is 15 residues long.

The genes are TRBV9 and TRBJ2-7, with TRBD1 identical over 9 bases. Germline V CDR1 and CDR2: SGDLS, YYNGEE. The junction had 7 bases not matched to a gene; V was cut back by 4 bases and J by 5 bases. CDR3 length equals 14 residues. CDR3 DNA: TGTGCCAGCAGCATCACGACAGGGGGAAACGAGCAGTACTTC. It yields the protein CASSITTGGNEQYF.

The CDR3 nucleotides read TGTGCCAGCAGCCAAGTGAGGGGGGGGGCAGATACGCAGTATTTT. This gives the protein CASSQVRGGADTQYF. V gene TRBV3-1 (or the pseudogene TRBV3-2) combines with J gene TRBJ2-3; TRBD2 is a possible D gene (7 bases). Germline V CDR1 and CDR2: LGHDT, YNNKEL (reference sequence). The CDR3 is 15 amino acids. Trimming stripped 1 base from V and 4 bases from J, with 12 bases between.